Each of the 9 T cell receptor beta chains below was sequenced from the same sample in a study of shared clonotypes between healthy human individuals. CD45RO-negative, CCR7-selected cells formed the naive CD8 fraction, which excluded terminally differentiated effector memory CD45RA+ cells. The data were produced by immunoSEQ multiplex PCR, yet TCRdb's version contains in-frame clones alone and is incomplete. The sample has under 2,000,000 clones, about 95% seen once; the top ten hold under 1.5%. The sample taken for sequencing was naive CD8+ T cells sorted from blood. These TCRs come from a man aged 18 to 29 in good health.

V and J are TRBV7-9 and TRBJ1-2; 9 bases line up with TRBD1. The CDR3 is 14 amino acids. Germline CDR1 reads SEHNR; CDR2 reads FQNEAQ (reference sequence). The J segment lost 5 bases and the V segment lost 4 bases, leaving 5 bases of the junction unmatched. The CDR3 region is CASSSEDRGYGYTF. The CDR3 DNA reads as TGTGCCAGCAGCTCCGAGGACAGGGGTTATGGCTACACCTTC.

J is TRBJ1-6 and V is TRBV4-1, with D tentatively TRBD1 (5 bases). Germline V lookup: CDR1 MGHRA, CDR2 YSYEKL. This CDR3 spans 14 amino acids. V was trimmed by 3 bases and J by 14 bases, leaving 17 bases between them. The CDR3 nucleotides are TGCGCCAGCAGCCAGACCGGGGCCGCTGTTTCCCTCCACTTT. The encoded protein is CASSQTGAAVSLHF.

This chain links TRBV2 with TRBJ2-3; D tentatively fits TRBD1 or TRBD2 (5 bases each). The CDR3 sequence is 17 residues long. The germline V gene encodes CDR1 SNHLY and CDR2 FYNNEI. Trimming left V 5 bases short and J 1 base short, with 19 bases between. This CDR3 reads CASSPRDPLSGTDTQYF. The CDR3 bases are TGTGCCAGCAGTCCACGGGACCCCCTATCGGGCACAGATACGCAGTATTTT. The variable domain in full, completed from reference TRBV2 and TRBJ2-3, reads EPEVTQTPSHQVTQMGQEVILRCVPISNHLYFYWYRQILGQKVEFLVSFYNNEISEKSEIFDDQFSVERPDGSNFTLKIRSTKLEDSAMYFCASSPRDPLSGTDTQYFGPGTRLTVL.

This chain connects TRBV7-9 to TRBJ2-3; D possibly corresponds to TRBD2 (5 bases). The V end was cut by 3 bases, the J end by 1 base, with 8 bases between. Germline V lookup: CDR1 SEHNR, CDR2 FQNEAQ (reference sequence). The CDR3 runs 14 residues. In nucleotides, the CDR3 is TGTGCCAGCAGCTTCTTGAGGGGCACAGATACGCAGTATTTT. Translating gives CASSFLRGTDTQYF.

The CDR3: CASSALGEDTQYF. For the CDR3, the DNA is TGTGCCAGCTCAGCACTAGGCGAAGATACGCAGTATTTT. The rearrangement links TRBV18 to TRBJ2-3; tentatively, D is TRBD2 (5 bases). The CDR3 covers 13 residues. Germline V gene data show CDR1 as KGHSH and CDR2 as LQKENI. V was cut by 5 bases and J by 5 bases, with 11 bases left in between.

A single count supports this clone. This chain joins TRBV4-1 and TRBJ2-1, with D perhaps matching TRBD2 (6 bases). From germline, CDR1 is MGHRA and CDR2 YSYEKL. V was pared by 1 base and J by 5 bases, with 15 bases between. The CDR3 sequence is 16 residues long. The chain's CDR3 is CASSQVRRGPNNEQFF. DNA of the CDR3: TGCGCCAGCAGCCAAGTTCGGAGGGGCCCCAACAATGAGCAGTTCTTC.

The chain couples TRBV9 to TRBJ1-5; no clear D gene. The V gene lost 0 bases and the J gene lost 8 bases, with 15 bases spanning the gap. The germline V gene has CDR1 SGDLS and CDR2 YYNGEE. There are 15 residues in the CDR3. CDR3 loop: CASSVGGTAHEPQHF. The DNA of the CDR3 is TGTGCCAGCAGCGTAGGGGGAACGGCTCACGAGCCCCAGCATTTT.

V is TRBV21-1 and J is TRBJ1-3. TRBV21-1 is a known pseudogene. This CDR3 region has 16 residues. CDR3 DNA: TGTGCCAGCAGCAAACCCGGGTTAACTCTGGGAAACACCATATATTTT. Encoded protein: CASSKPGLTLGNTIYF.

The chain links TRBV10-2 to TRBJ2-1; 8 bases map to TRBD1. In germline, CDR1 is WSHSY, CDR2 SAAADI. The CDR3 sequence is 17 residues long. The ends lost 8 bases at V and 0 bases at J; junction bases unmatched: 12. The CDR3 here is CASSVLGQGNSYNEQFF. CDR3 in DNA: TGCGCCAGCTCTGTCTTAGGACAGGGTAACTCCTACAATGAGCAGTTCTTC.